These 5 T cell receptor beta chains originate from one sample sequenced in a study of long-term antiretroviral therapy in people with HIV. Investigators performed immunoSEQ version v3.0 at survey level. Clones were read by immunoSEQ multiplex PCR, and TCRdb kept only the in-frame ones, dropping some. The sample records under 25,000 clones, roughly three quarters being singletons. The sequenced sample was unsorted PBMCs, obtained 0.5 years before starting antiretroviral therapy. These receptors were collected from a man aged 18 to 30 with HIV.

The V and J genes are TRBV6-1 and TRBJ1-2; no clear D. The length of the CDR3 is 16 residues. Germline CDR1 and CDR2: MNHNS and SASEGT. V was trimmed by 3 bases and J by 8 bases, leaving 22 bases between them. CDR3 loop: CASSDQTPFAPGGYTF. The CDR3 region has the DNA TGTGCCAGCAGTGACCAAACCCCGTTTGCCCCCGGGGGCTACACCTTC.

CDR3 DNA: TGTGCCAGCAGTTACTCTCAGGGGGCGGGTGAGCAGTTCTTC. It translates to CASSYSQGAGEQFF. The gene calls are TRBV6-5 and TRBJ2-1, with TRBD1 matching over 8 bases. J was trimmed by 9 bases and V by 0 bases; bases with no gene match: 4. This CDR3 contains 14 residues. CDR1 and CDR2 from the germline V gene are MNHEY and SVGAGI.

The sample holds one count of this clone. V usage is TRBV5-1 and J usage is TRBJ2-1; TRBD1 or TRBD2 may be the D gene (5 bases each). Germline CDR1 and CDR2: SGHRS and YFSETQ. V lost 6 bases and J lost 6, with 13 bases in between. CDR3 length equals 13 residues. The CDR3, as DNA: TGCGCCAGCACCCCGGGGCTCCCCAATGAGCAGTTCTTC. It codes for CASTPGLPNEQFF.

By sample share, this clone is large. This chain joins TRBV11-2 and TRBJ2-1; D possibly matches TRBD1 or TRBD2 (5 bases each). V dropped 3 bases and J dropped 4 bases, with 16 bases sitting between them. Germline V gene data show CDR1 as SGHAT and CDR2 as FQNNGV. The CDR3 spans 16 residues. CDR3 region: CASSLARDPAYNEQFF. As DNA, the CDR3 is TGTGCCAGCAGCTTGGCTCGGGACCCAGCGTACAATGAGCAGTTCTTC.

The J gene is TRBJ2-7, the V gene TRBV13, with 12 positions matching TRBD2. Unmatched junction bases numbered 11, after V lost 5 bases and J lost 6 bases. There are 16 residues in the CDR3. Per germline, CDR1 PRHDT and CDR2 FYEKMQ (reference sequence). The DNA for the CDR3 is TGTGCCAGCAGCGACTCGACTAGCGGGAGTACCGTCGAGCAGTACTTC. Encoded protein: CASSDSTSGSTVEQYF. Full variable domain (rest looked up from reference TRBV13 and TRBJ2-7): AAGVIQSPRHLIKEKRETATLKCYPIPRHDTVYWYQQGPGQDPQFLISFYEKMQSDKGSIPDRFSAQQFSDYHSELNMSSLELGDSALYFCASSDSTSGSTVEQYFGPGTRLTVT.